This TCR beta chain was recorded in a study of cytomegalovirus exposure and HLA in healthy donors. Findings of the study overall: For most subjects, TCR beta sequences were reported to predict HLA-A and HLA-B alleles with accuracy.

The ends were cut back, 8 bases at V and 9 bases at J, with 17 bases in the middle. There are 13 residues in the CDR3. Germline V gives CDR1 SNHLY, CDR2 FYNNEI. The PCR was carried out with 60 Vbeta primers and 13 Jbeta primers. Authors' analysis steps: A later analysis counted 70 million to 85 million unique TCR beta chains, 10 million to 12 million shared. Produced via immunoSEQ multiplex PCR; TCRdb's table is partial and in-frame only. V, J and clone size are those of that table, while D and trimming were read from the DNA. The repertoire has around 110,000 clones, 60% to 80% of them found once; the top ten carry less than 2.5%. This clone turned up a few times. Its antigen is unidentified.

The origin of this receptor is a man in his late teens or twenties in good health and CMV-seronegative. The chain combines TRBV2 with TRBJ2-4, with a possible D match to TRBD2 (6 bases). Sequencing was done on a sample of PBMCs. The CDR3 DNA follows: TGTGCCAGCCGGAGGGCCCCCGAGGGCATTCAGTACTTC. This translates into CASRRAPEGIQYF.